Listed here are 31 T cell receptor beta chains from one sample, sequenced in a study of cytomegalovirus exposure and HLA in healthy donors. The PCR employed 60 Vbeta primers together with 13 Jbeta primers. The method was immunoSEQ multiplex PCR; TCRdb's version includes in-frame clones alone and lacks a portion of them. The table has some 160,000 clones, about 79% seen once. The sample taken for sequencing was PBMCs. These receptors all come from a man aged 45-65 years in good health and CMV-seropositive.

This clone has only a few counts. The chain uses TRBV5-1 and TRBJ2-2; D perhaps matches TRBD2 (6 bases). CDR3 length: 13 residues. V lost 0 bases and J lost 8, with 8 bases in between. In germline, CDR1 is SGHRS, CDR2 YFSETQ. The CDR3: CASSLARGGELFF. Here the CDR3 DNA reads TGCGCCAGCAGCTTGGCCCGGGGGGGGGAGCTGTTTTTT.

The chain uses TRBV20-1 and TRBJ2-7; D might be TRBD2 (5 bases). V was clipped by 5 bases and J by 4 bases, with 9 bases between them. Germline loops: CDR1 DFQATT, CDR2 SNEGSKA (reference sequence). The CDR3 consists of 11 residues. CDR3 in amino acids: CSALREYEQYF. DNA for the CDR3: TGCAGTGCTTTAAGGGAGTACGAGCAGTACTTC.

The V call is TRBV7-8, the J call TRBJ2-5, with 8 bases fitting TRBD2. Germline-derived CDR1 and CDR2 are SGHVS and FQNEAQ. The trim removed 6 bases at V and 0 bases at J, leaving 9 bases unmatched. The CDR3 sequence is 16 residues long. DNA of the CDR3: TGTGCCAGCAGAAGCTTTGCCGGGGGGGACCAAGAGACCCAGTACTTC. This sequence encodes CASRSFAGGDQETQYF.

A single count supports this clone. The chain couples TRBV5-1 to TRBJ2-7, with D tentatively TRBD2 (5 bases). Trimming left V 0 bases short and J 6 bases short, with 19 bases between. The CDR3 spans 16 residues. The germline CDR1 and CDR2 sequences are SGHRS and YFSETQ. CDR3 DNA sequence: TGCGCCAGCAGCTTGGGTGGAACCACTCCGGCGGGCGAGCAGTACTTC. Translation: CASSLGGTTPAGEQYF.

This chain links TRBV28 with TRBJ1-5, with TRBD1 matching over 8 bases. V trimming: 6 bases; J trimming: 5 bases; junction bases outside the gene matches: 12. This CDR3 has 16 residues. Germline CDR1 reads MDHEN; CDR2 reads SYDVKM. As DNA, the CDR3 is TGTGCCAGCAGCCCCCCACAGGGGGGGACCTATCAGCCCCAGCATTTT. Translating it yields CASSPPQGGTYQPQHF.

This clone was seen a few times. As DNA, the CDR3 is TGTGCCAGCAGCTTGGAGCCTCCCTGGAGCACAGATACGCAGTATTTT. This codes for CASSLEPPWSTDTQYF. The chain carries TRBV5-6 and TRBJ2-3; D unresolved. The germline gives CDR1 SGHDT, CDR2 YYEEEE. The CDR3 is made up of 16 amino acids. Trimming stripped 0 bases from V and 0 bases from J, with 11 bases between.

V is TRBV7-8 and J is TRBJ2-7, with 10 bases fitting TRBD1. The germline gives CDR1 SGHVS, CDR2 FQNEAQ. V trimming: 0 bases; J trimming: 7 bases; junction bases outside the gene matches: 6. This CDR3 has 15 amino acids. The CDR3 loop is CASSLAETGGQEQYF. CDR3 coding DNA: TGTGCCAGCAGCTTAGCGGAGACAGGGGGCCAGGAGCAGTACTTC.

The chain joins TRBV6-1 to TRBJ1-1; D gene uncertain. V shed 1 base and J shed 1 base, with 13 bases lying between them. Germline assignment: CDR1 MNHNS and CDR2 SASEGT. The CDR3 is 16 amino acids. The CDR3 sequence is CASSEGLAVGNTEAFF. The CDR3 DNA follows: TGTGCCAGCAGTGAAGGCCTGGCGGTCGGGAACACTGAAGCTTTCTTT.

The CDR3 protein is CATSRAGTNQPQHF. In nucleotides, the CDR3 is TGTGCCACCAGCAGAGCAGGGACAAATCAGCCCCAGCATTTT. The rearrangement joins TRBV15 to TRBJ1-5; D perhaps matches TRBD1 (6 bases). V shed 1 base and J shed 4 bases, with 8 bases lying between them. The CDR3 extends over 14 amino acids. CDR1 and CDR2 (germline): LNHNV, YYDKDF (reference sequence).

The chain has TRBV11-2 and TRBJ1-4; possible D gene TRBD1, 5 bases. The CDR3 has 14 residues. With 4 bases removed from V and 0 bases from J, the gap between germline ends came to 6 bases. Germline V lookup: CDR1 SGHAT, CDR2 FQNNGV. The CDR3 here is CASSWGATNEKLFF. As DNA, the CDR3 is TGTGCCAGCAGCTGGGGGGCAACTAATGAAAAACTGTTTTTT.

This chain uses TRBV4-1 with TRBJ1-6, with D perhaps TRBD1 (5 bases). The CDR3 sequence is 14 residues long. Trimming took 0 bases from V and 10 from J, leaving 10 bases between them. In germline, CDR1 is MGHRA, CDR2 YSYEKL. The CDR3 DNA reads TGCGCCAGCAGCCAAGAGTCAAGGGGATCACCCCTCCACTTT. Translating it yields CASSQESRGSPLHF.

The CDR3 DNA reads TGTGCCAGCAGCCCCATTGTGGCCGCTGAAGCTTTCTTT. As protein: CASSPIVAAEAFF. The chain joins TRBV5-5 to TRBJ1-1; D uncertain. CDR3 length: 13 amino acids. Per germline, CDR1 SGHKS and CDR2 YYEKEE (reference sequence). Trimming cost V 4 bases and J 6 bases, with 13 bases left between them.

Points on this clone: One end of the junction varies from germline; a read error may be responsible. V usage is TRBV2 and J usage is TRBJ2-6; possibly TRBD1 for D (5 bases). Germline CDR1 SNHLY, CDR2 FYNNEI. This CDR3 has 14 amino acids. CDR3 loop: CASSESSGANGLTF. The CDR3 nucleotides read TGTGCCAGCAGTGAGAGCTCTGGGGCCAACGGCCTGACTTTC.

The chain is built from TRBV27 and TRBJ2-7, with D possibly TRBD1 on 6 matching bases. This CDR3 is built from 13 residues. The germline V and J ends were trimmed by 5 bases and 1 base, with 9 bases remaining between them. The germline V gene has CDR1 MNHEY and CDR2 SMNVEV (reference sequence). The DNA of the CDR3 is TGTGCCAGCAGTCACAGGGAATCCTACGAGCAGTACTTC. It yields the protein CASSHRESYEQYF.

The chain is built from TRBV6-5 and TRBJ1-5; D is unclear. With 2 bases removed from V and 4 bases from J, the gap between germline ends came to 9 bases. Germline V gene sequence: CDR1 MNHEY, CDR2 SVGAGI. This CDR3 is 14 amino acids long. CDR3 DNA: TGTGCCAGCAGTTACGGTCAGACTAATCAGCCCCAGCATTTT. This gives the protein CASSYGQTNQPQHF.

The chain has TRBV6-1 and TRBJ2-5; D may be TRBD2 (5 bases). Trimming took off 5 bases at V and 1 base at J, with 11 bases between the two ends. Germline CDR1 reads MNHNS; CDR2 reads SASEGT. This CDR3 is 14 amino acids long. This CDR3 is CASSTTRPQETQYF. The CDR3 DNA follows: TGTGCCAGCAGTACTACTAGGCCCCAAGAGACCCAGTACTTC.

The chain is built from TRBV7-9 and TRBJ2-2, with TRBD2 matching 7 bases. With V trimmed by 5 bases and J by 4 bases, 10 bases remained unmatched. Germline CDR1 and CDR2: SEHNR and FQNEAQ (reference sequence). The CDR3 has 16 amino acids. The CDR3 nucleotides are TGTGCCAGCAGCGGGTGGCGGGAGTTCGGCACCGGGGAGCTGTTTTTT. Residues: CASSGWREFGTGELFF.

This sequence joins TRBV2 and TRBJ1-1; the D is unclear. The CDR3 has 14 residues. Germline V gene sequence: CDR1 SNHLY, CDR2 FYNNEI. Trimming took off 7 bases at V and 3 bases at J, with 15 bases between the two ends. The CDR3 reads CASNPSPVYTEAFF. In nucleotides, the CDR3 is TGTGCCAGCAATCCCTCCCCGGTTTACACTGAAGCTTTCTTT. The full variable domain, in which reference TRBV2 and TRBJ1-1 provide the parts outside the CDR3, is EPEVTQTPSHQVTQMGQEVILRCVPISNHLYFYWYRQILGQKVEFLVSFYNNEISEKSEIFDDQFSVERPDGSNFTLKIRSTKLEDSAMYFCASNPSPVYTEAFFGQGTRLTVV.

The chain couples TRBV6-5 to TRBJ2-6; D remains ambiguous. This CDR3 is 15 amino acids long. The germline V and J ends were trimmed by 2 bases and 0 bases, with 5 bases remaining between them. Germline V gene lookup returns CDR1 MNHEY and CDR2 SVGAGI. The CDR3 sequence is CASSYEFSGANVLTF. The CDR3 DNA reads TGTGCCAGCAGTTACGAGTTCTCTGGGGCCAACGTCCTGACTTTC.

This clone was recorded only once. The rearrangement uses TRBV5-1 and TRBJ2-3; D unresolved. CDR3 length: 15 residues. Germline assignment: CDR1 SGHRS and CDR2 YFSETQ. Trimming left V 3 bases short and J 6 bases short, with 17 bases between. The CDR3 spells CASSSSVSSWDTQYF. The CDR3 coding sequence is TGCGCCAGCAGCTCATCTGTGTCTAGTTGGGATACGCAGTATTTT.

This clone has just one count. This chain uses TRBV4-1 with TRBJ1-2; D is undetermined. Germline V CDR1 and CDR2: MGHRA, YSYEKL. Between the trimmed V and J ends, which lost 0 bases and 3 bases, there was a span of 11 bases. The CDR3 length is 15 residues. The CDR3 here is CASSQDILRDYGYTF. The CDR3 DNA sequence: TGCGCCAGCAGCCAAGATATTCTGAGGGACTATGGCTACACCTTC.

The chain links TRBV14 to TRBJ2-1; 10 positions match TRBD2. V gave up 2 bases and J gave up 1 base; unmatched junction bases: 8. Germline V gene data show CDR1 as SGHDN and CDR2 as FVKESK. The CDR3 covers 18 residues. The CDR3 coding sequence is TGTGCCAGCAGCCAACAGGTACTAGCGGGAAATTCCTACAATGAGCAGTTCTTC. This encodes CASSQQVLAGNSYNEQFF.

This clone was seen a handful of times. V is TRBV28 and J is TRBJ1-1; 7 positions agree with TRBD1. The length of the CDR3 is 15 residues. The trim removed 1 base at V and 0 bases at J, leaving 2 bases unmatched. Germline loops: CDR1 MDHEN, CDR2 SYDVKM. DNA for the CDR3: TGTGCCAGCAGTTTATCGGACAGGTTGAACACTGAAGCTTTCTTT. It specifies CASSLSDRLNTEAFF.

The chain is built from TRBV4-2 and TRBJ1-2; D is possibly TRBD1 (6 bases). Germline CDR1 reads LGHNA; CDR2 reads YNFKEQ. The CDR3 consists of 18 residues. Trimming shortened V by 4 bases and J by 4 bases, and 25 bases separated the two germline ends. CDR3 DNA: TGTGCCAGCAGCCCCGAGCAAGTCGGGGCAGGGGCAGGCTATGGCTACACCTTC. This encodes CASSPEQVGAGAGYGYTF.

The chain links TRBV19 to TRBJ1-5; D unresolved. This CDR3 region has 14 residues. From germline, CDR1 is LNHDA and CDR2 SQIVND (reference sequence). V was clipped by 7 bases and J by 5 bases, with 15 bases between them. DNA of the CDR3: TGTGCCAGTAAGAAGGTTGAGAGGCATCAGCCCCAGCATTTT. It is translated as CASKKVERHQPQHF.

The chain links TRBV15 to TRBJ2-6; TRBD1 matches at 8 bases. CDR1 LNHNV and CDR2 YYDKDF come from the germline V gene (reference sequence). CDR3 length equals 20 residues. V dropped 5 bases and J dropped 0; count of bases not matched to a gene: 15. CDR3 sequence: CATSPHWGRGLTSGANVLTF. DNA for the CDR3: TGTGCCACCAGCCCTCACTGGGGCAGGGGGCTCACCTCTGGGGCCAACGTCCTGACTTTC.

The chain links TRBV11-2 to TRBJ1-1; D is perhaps TRBD1 (5 bases). Germline CDR1 reads SGHAT; CDR2 reads FQNNGV. V lost 2 bases, J lost 6 bases, and 7 bases lay in between. The CDR3 runs 12 residues. In DNA, the CDR3 is TGTGCCAGCAGCTTAACAGGCGCTGAAGCTTTCTTT. It translates to CASSLTGAEAFF.

This clone was observed a few times. The chain has TRBV11-3 and TRBJ1-3; D is unclear. V was pared by 8 bases and J by 2 bases, with 13 bases between. CDR3 size: 14 residues. Germline CDR1 and CDR2: SGHNT and YENEEA. CDR3 nucleotide sequence: TGTGCCAGCGGACTCGGTCCCCCTGGAAACACCATATATTTT. Amino acid sequence: CASGLGPPGNTIYF.

The chain combines TRBV5-6 with TRBJ1-3, with D tentatively TRBD1 (5 bases). V was clipped by 5 bases and J by 6 bases, with 18 bases between them. The CDR3 covers 15 residues. Germline-derived CDR1 and CDR2 are SGHDT and YYEEEE. CDR3 sequence (DNA): TGTGCCAGCAGTCGGGGGTTCATGGACGAAAACACCATATATTTT. Protein sequence: CASSRGFMDENTIYF. The complete variable domain, with remaining parts taken from reference TRBV5-6 and TRBJ1-3, reads DAGVTQSPTHLIKTRGQQVTLRCSPKSGHDTVSWYQQALGQGPQFIFQYYEEEERQRGNFPDRFSGHQFPNYSSELNVNALLLGDSALYLCASSRGFMDENTIYFGEGSWLTVV.

This chain connects TRBV6-1 to TRBJ2-1, with 7 bases fitting TRBD1. V dropped 5 bases and J dropped 2; count of bases not matched to a gene: 6. Germline V lookup: CDR1 MNHNS, CDR2 SASEGT. CDR3 length: 15 residues. CDR3 sequence (DNA): TGTGCCAGCAGTCCCGACAGGGACCCCTACAATGAGCAGTTCTTC. Protein sequence: CASSPDRDPYNEQFF.

The chain employs TRBV4-1 and TRBJ2-1; 8 bases map to TRBD1. The junction had 11 bases not matched to a gene; V was cut back by 9 bases and J by 4 bases. The CDR3 has 15 amino acids. Per the germline V gene, CDR1 is MGHRA and CDR2 is YSYEKL. The CDR3 loop is CASRRDRQAYNEQFF. CDR3 DNA: TGCGCCAGTCGGCGGGACAGGCAAGCGTACAATGAGCAGTTCTTC.